This T cell receptor beta chain was documented in a study of T cells in narcolepsy. On the study more broadly: Enrolled donors included narcolepsy type 1 or type 2 patients and healthy controls.

The CDR3 is 14 amino acids. The V gene lost 4 bases and the J gene lost 2 bases, with 13 bases spanning the gap. CDR1 SGHRS and CDR2 YFSETQ come from the germline V gene. Broader study findings: Comparing one patient's CSF and blood CD4+ clonotypes highlighted HCRT- and TRIB2-specific autoreactive clonotypes. Blood of same and different patients, but not healthy controls, reportedly held recurring autoreactive clonotypes.

The protocol was immunoSEQ multiplex PCR, while the TCRdb copy is restricted to in-frame clones and leaves out a portion. Of 15,000 to 20,000 clones in the sample, 65% to 90% are singletons; the top ten hold approximately 0.7%. Notes on this clone: Its cognate antigen is unknown.

The source material was memory (CD45RA-) CD4+ T cells from blood. This TCR derives from a human donor in good health. The rearrangement uses TRBV5-1 and TRBJ2-7; perhaps TRBD1 as D (6 bases). DNA of the CDR3: TGCGCCAGCAGCGAAATGGACAGTACCTACGAGCAGTACTTC. Translating gives CASSEMDSTYEQYF.